This T cell receptor (beta chain) was captured in a study of shared clonotypes between healthy human individuals. V was cut by 1 base and J by 3 bases, with 10 bases left in between. From germline, CDR1 is GTSNPN and CDR2 SVGIG (reference sequence). This CDR3 is built from 13 residues. The naive CD8 subset, CD45RO-negative cells positively selected for CCR7, excluded terminally differentiated effector memory CD45RA+ cells. This clone has a single count. Sequencing was performed with immunoSEQ multiplex PCR; in TCRdb, only in-frame clones are kept and a portion is missing. Seen here are roughly 850,000 clones, about 96% observed once, and the top ten hold less than 0.25%.

V usage is TRBV30 and J usage is TRBJ2-7; D gene ambiguous. Source material: naive CD8+ T cells sorted from blood. This TCR was recovered from a young man in good health. CDR3 region: CAWSGLLHYEQYF. Written as DNA, the CDR3 is TGTGCCTGGAGTGGGCTTCTTCACTACGAGCAGTACTTC.